The table lists the clone carrying this TCR beta chain with many counts. This sample was included in a study of shared clonotypes between healthy human individuals. The CDR3 is made up of 14 amino acids. The germline CDR1 and CDR2 sequences are MDHEN and SYDVKM. Trimming took 6 bases from V and 2 from J, leaving 13 bases between them. TCRdb keeps only in-frame clones here, not all; method: immunoSEQ multiplex PCR. Of approximately 500,000 clones listed, around 79% were seen once; the top ten hold roughly 13%. The chain links TRBV28 to TRBJ2-5; no clear D gene. The sequencing sample was made of PBMCs. This TCR derives from a woman aged 40-49 years in good health. Some clones in this sample may be carry-over from other donors' samples. The CDR3 here is CASSSNLGQETQYF. CDR3 coding DNA: TGTGCCAGCAGCTCTAATTTAGGACAAGAGACCCAGTACTTC.